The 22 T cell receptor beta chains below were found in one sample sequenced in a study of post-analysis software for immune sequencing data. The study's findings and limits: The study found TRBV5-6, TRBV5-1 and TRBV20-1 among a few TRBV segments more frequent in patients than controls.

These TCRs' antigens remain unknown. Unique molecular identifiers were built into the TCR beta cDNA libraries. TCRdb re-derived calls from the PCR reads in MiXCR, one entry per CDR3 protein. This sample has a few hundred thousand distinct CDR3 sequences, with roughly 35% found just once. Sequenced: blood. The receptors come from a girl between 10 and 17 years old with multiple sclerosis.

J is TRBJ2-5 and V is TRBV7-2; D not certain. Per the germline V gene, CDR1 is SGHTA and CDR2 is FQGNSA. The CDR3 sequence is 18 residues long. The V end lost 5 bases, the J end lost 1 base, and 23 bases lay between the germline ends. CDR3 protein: CASSATSPGYLVQETQYF. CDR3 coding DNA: TGTGCCAGCAGCGCTACCTCCCCGGGCTATCTAGTCCAAGAGACCCAGTACTTC.

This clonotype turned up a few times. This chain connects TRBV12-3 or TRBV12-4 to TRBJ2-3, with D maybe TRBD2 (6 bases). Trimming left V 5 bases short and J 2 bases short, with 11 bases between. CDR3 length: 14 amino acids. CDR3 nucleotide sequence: TGTGCCAGCAGTGTGGGGACTTTCACAGATACGCAGTATTTT. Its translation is CASSVGTFTDTQYF.

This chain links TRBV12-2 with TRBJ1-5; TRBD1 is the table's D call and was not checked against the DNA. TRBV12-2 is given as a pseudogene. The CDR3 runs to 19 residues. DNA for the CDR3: TGTGCAAGTCGCTCCTCATCATTGGCTGGGGACAGCTACAATCAGCCCCAGCATTTT. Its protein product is CASRSSSLAGDSYNQPQHF.

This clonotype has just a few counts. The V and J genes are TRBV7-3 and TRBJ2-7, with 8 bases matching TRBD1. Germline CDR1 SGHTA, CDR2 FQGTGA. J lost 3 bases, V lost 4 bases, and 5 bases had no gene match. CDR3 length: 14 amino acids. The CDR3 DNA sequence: TGTGCCAGCAGCTCCAGCGGACAGGGCTACGAGCAGTACTTC. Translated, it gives CASSSSGQGYEQYF.

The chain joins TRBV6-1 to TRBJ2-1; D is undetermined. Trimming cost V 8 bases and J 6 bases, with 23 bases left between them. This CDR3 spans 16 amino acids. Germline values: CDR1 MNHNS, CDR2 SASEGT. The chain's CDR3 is CASRLLTNLGSNEQFF. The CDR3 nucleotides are TGTGCCAGCCGGCTTTTAACAAACCTAGGAAGCAATGAGCAGTTCTTC.

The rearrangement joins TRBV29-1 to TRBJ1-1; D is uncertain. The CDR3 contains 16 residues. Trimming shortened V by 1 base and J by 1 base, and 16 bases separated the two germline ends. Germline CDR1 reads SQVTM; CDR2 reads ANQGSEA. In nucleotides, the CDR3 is TGCAGCGTTGAAGGGGAGTTCCCTCGGTCGAACACTGAAGCTTTCTTT. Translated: CSVEGEFPRSNTEAFF.

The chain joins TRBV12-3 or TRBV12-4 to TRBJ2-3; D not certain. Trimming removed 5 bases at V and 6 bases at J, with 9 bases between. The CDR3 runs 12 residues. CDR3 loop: CASSPSLDTQYF. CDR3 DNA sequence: TGTGCCAGCAGTCCGTCATTGGATACGCAGTATTTT.

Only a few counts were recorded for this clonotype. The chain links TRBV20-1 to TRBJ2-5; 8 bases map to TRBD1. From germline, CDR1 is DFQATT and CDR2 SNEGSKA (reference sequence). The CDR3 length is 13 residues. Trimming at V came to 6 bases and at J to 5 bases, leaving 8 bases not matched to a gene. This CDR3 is CSAILTGAETQYF. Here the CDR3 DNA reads TGCAGTGCGATTTTGACAGGGGCGGAGACCCAGTACTTC.

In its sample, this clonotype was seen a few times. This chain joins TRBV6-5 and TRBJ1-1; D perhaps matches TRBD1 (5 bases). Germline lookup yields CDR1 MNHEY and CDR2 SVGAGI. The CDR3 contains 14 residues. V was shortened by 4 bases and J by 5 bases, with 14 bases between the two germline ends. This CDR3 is CASSSGTPVTEAFF. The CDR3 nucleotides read TGTGCCAGCAGTTCCGGGACCCCAGTGACTGAAGCTTTCTTT.

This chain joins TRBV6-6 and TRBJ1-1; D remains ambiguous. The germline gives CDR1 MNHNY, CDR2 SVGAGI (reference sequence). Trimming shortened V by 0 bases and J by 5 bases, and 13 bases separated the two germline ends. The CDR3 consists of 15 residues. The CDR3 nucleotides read TGTGCCAGCAGTTACTCGTGGGCAGCTACAACTGAAGCTTTCTTT. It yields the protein CASSYSWAATTEAFF.

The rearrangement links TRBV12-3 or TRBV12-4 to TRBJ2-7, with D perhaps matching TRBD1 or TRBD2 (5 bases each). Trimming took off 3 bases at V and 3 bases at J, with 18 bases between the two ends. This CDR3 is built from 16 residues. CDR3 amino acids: CASSFGSGTVYYEQYF. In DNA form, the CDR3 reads TGTGCCAGCAGTTTTGGTTCTGGGACGGTTTACTACGAGCAGTACTTC.

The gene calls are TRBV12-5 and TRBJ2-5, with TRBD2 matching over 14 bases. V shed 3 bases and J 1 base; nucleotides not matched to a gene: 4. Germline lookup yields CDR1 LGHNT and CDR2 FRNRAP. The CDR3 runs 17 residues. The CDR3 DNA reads TGTGCTAGTGGTTTAGGACTAGCGGGGGGCCTCCAAGAGACCCAGTACTTC. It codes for CASGLGLAGGLQETQYF.

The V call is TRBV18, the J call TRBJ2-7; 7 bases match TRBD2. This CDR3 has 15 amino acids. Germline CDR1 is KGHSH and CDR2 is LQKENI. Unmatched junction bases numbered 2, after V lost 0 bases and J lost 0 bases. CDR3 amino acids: CASSPPGGISYEQYF. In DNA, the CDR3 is TGTGCCAGCTCACCACCCGGGGGGATCTCCTACGAGCAGTACTTC.

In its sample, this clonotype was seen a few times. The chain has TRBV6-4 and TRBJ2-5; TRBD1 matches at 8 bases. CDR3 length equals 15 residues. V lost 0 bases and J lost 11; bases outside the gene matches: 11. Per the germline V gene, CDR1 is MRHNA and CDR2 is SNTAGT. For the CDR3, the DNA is TGTGCCAGCAGTGACTCGTGGACAGGGTCGAATGAGCAGTACTTC. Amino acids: CASSDSWTGSNEQYF.

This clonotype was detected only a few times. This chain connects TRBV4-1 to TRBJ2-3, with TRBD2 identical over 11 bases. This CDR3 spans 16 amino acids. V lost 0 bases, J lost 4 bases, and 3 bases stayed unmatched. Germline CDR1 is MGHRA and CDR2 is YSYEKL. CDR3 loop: CASSQDRLAGPDTQYF. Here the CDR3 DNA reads TGCGCCAGCAGCCAAGATCGACTAGCGGGGCCAGATACGCAGTATTTT.

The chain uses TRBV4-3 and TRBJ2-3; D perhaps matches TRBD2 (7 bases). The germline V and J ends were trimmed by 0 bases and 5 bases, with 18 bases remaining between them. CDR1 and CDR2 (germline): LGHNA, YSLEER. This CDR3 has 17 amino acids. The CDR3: CASSQDEGGLRGDTQYF. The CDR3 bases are TGCGCCAGCAGCCAAGATGAAGGGGGACTACGGGGAGATACGCAGTATTTT.

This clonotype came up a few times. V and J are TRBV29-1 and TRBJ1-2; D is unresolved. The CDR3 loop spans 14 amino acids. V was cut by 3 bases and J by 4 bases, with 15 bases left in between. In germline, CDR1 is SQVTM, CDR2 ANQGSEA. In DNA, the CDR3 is TGCAGCGTTGATGAGGGTTGGCGTGTCTATGGCTACACCTTC. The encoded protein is CSVDEGWRVYGYTF.

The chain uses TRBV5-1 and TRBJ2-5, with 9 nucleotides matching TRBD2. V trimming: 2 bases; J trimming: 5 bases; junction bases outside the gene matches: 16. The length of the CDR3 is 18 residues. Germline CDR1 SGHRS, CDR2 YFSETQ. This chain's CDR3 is CASSFLPVRAGGQETQYF. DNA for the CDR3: TGCGCCAGCAGCTTCCTTCCAGTCCGAGCGGGGGGCCAGGAGACCCAGTACTTC.

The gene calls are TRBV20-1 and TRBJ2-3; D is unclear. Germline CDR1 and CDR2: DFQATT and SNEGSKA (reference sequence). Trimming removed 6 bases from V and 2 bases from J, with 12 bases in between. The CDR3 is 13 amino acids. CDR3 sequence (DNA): TGCAGTGCAAGGCGACCGAACACAGATACGCAGTATTTT. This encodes CSARRPNTDTQYF.

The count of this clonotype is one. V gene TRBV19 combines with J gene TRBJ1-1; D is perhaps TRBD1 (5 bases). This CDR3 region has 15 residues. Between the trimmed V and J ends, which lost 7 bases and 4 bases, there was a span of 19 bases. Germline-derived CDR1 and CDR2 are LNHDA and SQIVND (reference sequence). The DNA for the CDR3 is TGTGCCAGTACCCCAGCGGGGGAGGGACGCACTGAAGCTTTCTTT. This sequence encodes CASTPAGEGRTEAFF.

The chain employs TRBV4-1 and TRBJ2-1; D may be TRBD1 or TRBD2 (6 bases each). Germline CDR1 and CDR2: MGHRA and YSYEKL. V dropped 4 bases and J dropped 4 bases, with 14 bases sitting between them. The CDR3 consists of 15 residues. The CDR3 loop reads CASSLGGVQYNEQFF. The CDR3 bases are TGCGCCAGCAGCCTCGGGGGCGTACAGTACAATGAGCAGTTCTTC.

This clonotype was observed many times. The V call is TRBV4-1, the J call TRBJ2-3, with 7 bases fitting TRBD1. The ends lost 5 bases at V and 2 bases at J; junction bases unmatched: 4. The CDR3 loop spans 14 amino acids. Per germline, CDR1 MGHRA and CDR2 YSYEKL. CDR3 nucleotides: TGCGCCAGCAGCTACAGGGGCCACACAGATACGCAGTATTTT. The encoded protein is CASSYRGHTDTQYF.